This T cell receptor (beta chain) stems from a study of OX40 agonist ivuxolimab in advanced cancers. For the wider study: Ivuxolimab, which targeted the costimulatory receptor OX40 (CD134), was an agonistic, fully human IgG2 monoclonal antibody. Intravenous ivuxolimab was administered to patients every 2 weeks at six dose levels: 0.01, 0.1, 0.3, 1.5, 3 and 10 mg/kg. Of the approximately 50 dose-escalation patients, hepatocellular carcinoma was present in around 20, melanoma in around 15, renal cell carcinoma in 9 and head and neck cancer in 9. A male proportion of roughly 80% and a mean age of approximately 58 years, ranging from about 20 to 80, were recorded for the dose-escalation cohort. Prior anti-PD-1, anti-PD-L1 or anti-CTLA-4 therapy was permitted, and 35% to 40% of dose-escalation patients had received checkpoint inhibitors. Three dose-escalation patients achieved partial responses, one with hepatocellular carcinoma and two with cutaneous melanoma. Peripheral TCRbeta sequencing was intended to test whether TCR sequence diversity was altered and clonal T-cell expansion was caused by ivuxolimab. The monotherapy dose-escalation portion (N ≈ 56 patients) of the phase I ivuxolimab trial is reported in the paper.

To sequence the TCRbeta CDR3 region, genomic DNA was isolated from the sorted cells. TCRbeta CDR3 regions were sequenced using the immunoSEQ Assay. TCRdb retrieved this table from immuneACCESS and kept in-frame rearrangements only. Not all clones are present; in checked studies, unresolved V genes account for under half, and no reason is known for the remainder. The sample table contains roughly 13,000 clones; only one count was recorded for roughly 80% of them. The biggest ten clones account for 43% of the sample. V gives up 1 base and J gives up 6 bases, and the segment between their germline ends measures 15 bases. Sequences SEHNR (CDR1) and FQNEAQ (CDR2) are obtained from the germline V gene (reference sequence). The CDR3 runs 16 amino acids, cysteine and phenylalanine included. Only the CDR3 DNA is retained, 48 bases long and in frame from the first base. A note on this clone: Its antigen is not yet known. The input lacks base qualities; no much larger clone sits a single base away.

Study-wide conclusions, independent of this receptor: After ivuxolimab, CD8+ T cells had more expanded clones than CD4+ T cells on average. In the 0.1-3.0 mg/kg groups, partial responders had among the lowest normalized peripheral clonal expansion, particularly in CD8+ T cells. At doses of 0.1 to 3.0 mg/kg, clonal expansion of both CD4+ and CD8+ T cells in blood was seen between baseline and week 6. Antigen specificity was not determined for the clonally expanded peripheral T cells. Low levels of normalized T-cell clonal expansion were also seen in some patients who did not respond.

Patients with a history of autoimmune disease or receiving systemic immunosuppression were excluded from the trial. In every dose cohort, peripheral blood was drawn for TCR sequencing at baseline, cycle 4 day 1, and cycle 7 day 1. The samples were drawn from a first-in-human, open-label, multicenter phase I dose-escalation trial of ivuxolimab. Adults with locally advanced or metastatic head and neck squamous cell, hepatocellular, melanoma or renal cell carcinoma were enrolled in the trial. Before TCR sequencing, CD4+ and CD8+ T cells were separately sorted from peripheral blood. The chain links TRBV7-9 with TRBJ2-2, and possibly TRBD1, on 5 matching bases. Source: CD4+ or CD8+ T cells sorted from blood, taken in a trial of the OX40 agonist ivuxolimab. The sequence came from an adult with an advanced solid tumor such as melanoma, head and neck, liver or kidney cancer. The CDR3 region reads CASSLDGQGASGELFF. The nucleotides read TGTGCCAGCAGCTTAGATGGGCAGGGTGCGTCCGGGGAGCTGTTTTTT.